This T cell receptor beta chain was observed in a study of T cells in localized non-small cell lung cancer. Study-level findings and limits: Because only a single region of the tumor was sequenced, heterogeneity remains possible. Paired adjacent lung recovered a median roughly 56 of the top 100 tumor clones. Prolonged overall survival went with higher T cell density in the blood.

V was clipped by 2 bases and J by 4 bases, with 10 bases between them. This CDR3 comprises 14 residues. CDR1 is SNHLY and CDR2 is FYNNEI in the germline V gene. Repertoires were generated with immunoSEQ multiplex PCR, while TCRdb's copy carries only in-frame clones and drops some. This table has roughly 21,000 clones, about four fifths appearing once. Of note for this clone: The antigen is unknown.

The J gene is TRBJ2-3, the V gene TRBV2, with D possibly being TRBD2 (6 bases). Sequenced material: peripheral blood, taken before any cancer treatment. This TCR came from a man aged 40 to 69 with stage I lung adenocarcinoma. The CDR3 spells CASSERRAPDTQYF. In DNA, the CDR3 is TGTGCCAGCAGTGAAAGGAGGGCTCCAGATACGCAGTATTTT.